These 25 T cell receptor beta chains were all obtained from the same sample, sequenced in a study of molecular identifiers for immune sequencing clone quantification. Each CDR3 protein is one row after TCRdb ran MiXCR on the PCR reads. The data hold fewer than 100,000 distinct CDR3 sequences, with roughly 21% observed a single time. The sample comprised naive CD8+ T cells from blood, with Jurkat cell RNA spiked in. Stated subset: FACS-sorted CD8+CD4-CCR7+CD45RA+ naive T cells. The source is a human donor in good health. Some libraries in this study had Jurkat cell RNA spiked in.

A word on this clonotype: Sequence at one end of the junction differs from germline and may be a read error. J is TRBJ2-2 and V is TRBV6-2 or TRBV6-3; D is possibly TRBD2 (5 bases). Germline CDR1 is MNHEY and CDR2 is SVGEGT. The CDR3 covers 14 residues. The CDR3 reads CASSYALNTGEPFF. The DNA of the CDR3 is TGTGCCAGCAGTTATGCGTTAAACACCGGGGAGCCGTTTTTT.

This clonotype was seen a few times. The chain has TRBV20-1 and TRBJ2-5; TRBD2 agrees at 8 bases. The CDR3 extends over 15 amino acids. CDR1 and CDR2 from the germline V gene are DFQATT and SNEGSKA (reference sequence). V shed 0 bases and J 1 base; nucleotides not matched to a gene: 4. In DNA, the CDR3 is TGCAGTGCTAGAGATCTACTAGCGGTCCAAGAGACCCAGTACTTC. Translating it yields CSARDLLAVQETQYF.

V gene TRBV11-2 combines with J gene TRBJ2-3; D is unresolved. CDR3 size: 17 residues. Germline CDR1 and CDR2: SGHAT and FQNNGV. Deletions cut 1 base from V and 9 bases from J, with 23 bases between. The CDR3 loop reads CASSLGPPTRVRGTQYF. The CDR3 DNA is TGTGCCAGCAGCTTAGGTCCCCCGACTCGGGTCCGAGGCACGCAGTATTTT.

Note on this clonotype: A read error may explain this, as a much larger clone is one base away. V gene TRBV19 combines with J gene TRBJ1-1; no clear D gene. CDR1 LNHDA and CDR2 SQIVND come from the germline V gene (reference sequence). V was pared by 10 bases and J by 3 bases, with 12 bases between. The CDR3 runs to 12 residues. CDR3 sequence reads: CATNPGDTEAFF. The CDR3 DNA sequence: TGTGCCACCAACCCGGGAGACACTGAAGCTTTCTTT. Drawing the rest from reference TRBV19 and TRBJ1-1, the complete variable domain is DGGITQSPKYLFRKEGQNVTLSCEQNLNHDAMYWYRQDPGQGLRLIYYSQIVNDFQKGDIAEGYSVSREKKESFPLTVTSAQKNPTAFYLCATNPGDTEAFFGQGTRLTVV.

This clonotype has a count of ten or more. The chain is built from TRBV4-2 and TRBJ2-2; D is undetermined. Looked up from germline, CDR1 is LGHNA and CDR2 is YNFKEQ. The CDR3 is 16 amino acids. The V and J ends lost 0 bases and 0 bases respectively, with 8 bases between them. The chain's CDR3 is CASSQELGANTGELFF. The CDR3 DNA follows: TGTGCCAGCAGCCAAGAGCTAGGAGCGAACACCGGGGAGCTGTTTTTT.

This clonotype showed up many times. The CDR3 nucleotides are TGTGCCAGCAGTTATTGGACAGGGGATACGCGGGGGTCCTACAATGAGCAGTTCTTC. This gives the protein CASSYWTGDTRGSYNEQFF. V and J are TRBV27 and TRBJ2-1, with TRBD1 identical over 9 bases. Germline V gene lookup returns CDR1 MNHEY and CDR2 SMNVEV (reference sequence). The V gene end was trimmed by 4 bases and the J gene end by 1 base; junction bases not matched to a gene: 14. The CDR3 extends over 19 amino acids.

This clonotype showed up just a few times. A single base separates this from a much larger clone, so it may be a read error. J is TRBJ1-1 and V is TRBV5-1; D not resolved. The CDR3 spans 13 residues. The germline gives CDR1 SGHRS, CDR2 YFSETQ. In DNA form, the CDR3 reads TGCGCCAGCAGCGCATACTTTGGCACTGAAGCTTCCTTT. It specifies CASSAYFGTEASF.

This clonotype was detected a few times. V gene TRBV15 combines with J gene TRBJ2-3; the D gene is possibly TRBD2 (6 bases). The length of the CDR3 is 16 residues. Germline V CDR1 and CDR2: LNHNV, YYDKDF (reference sequence). The V end lost 5 bases, the J end lost 0 bases, and 15 bases lay between the germline ends. CDR3 sequence (DNA): TGTGCCACCAGCCGATCTATAGCGGAGAGCACAGATACGCAGTATTTT. It yields the protein CATSRSIAESTDTQYF.

This clonotype has a count of ten or more. The chain recombines TRBV5-1 with TRBJ2-3; TRBD2 matches at 10 bases. J was trimmed by 3 bases and V by 4 bases; bases with no gene match: 14. The CDR3 is made up of 18 amino acids. Germline loops: CDR1 SGHRS, CDR2 YFSETQ. The chain's CDR3 is CASSNGRAAGGMTDTQYF. CDR3 nucleotide sequence: TGCGCCAGCAGCAATGGCAGGGCAGCGGGAGGGATGACAGATACGCAGTATTTT.

As for this clonotype: This may come from a read error, since a much larger clone is one base off. The chain is built from TRBV29-1 and TRBJ1-1; D not certain. Per germline, CDR1 SQVTM and CDR2 ANQGSEA. The CDR3 loop spans 11 amino acids. DNA for the CDR3: TGCAGCGTTGAGGCCAACACTGAAGCTCTCTTT. Amino acid sequence: CSVEANTEALF. The full variable domain, in which reference TRBV29-1 and TRBJ1-1 provide the parts outside the CDR3, is SAVISQKPSRDICQRGTSLTIQCQVDSQVTMMFWYRQQPGQSLTLIATANQGSEATYESGFVIDKFPISRPNLTFSTLTVSNMSPEDSSIYLCSVEANTEALFGQGTRLTVV.

For this clonotype: A read error may explain this, as a much larger clone is one base away. CDR3 nucleotide sequence: TGTGCCAGCAGTTCCTCCACAGGACCAAATGGCCACACCTTC. Translation gives CASSSSTGPNGHTF. The chain has TRBV12-3 or TRBV12-4 and TRBJ1-2, with D possibly being TRBD1 (5 bases). This CDR3 has 14 amino acids.

To note about this clonotype: A read error is possible here, since a much larger clone lies one base away. The chain links TRBV4-1 to TRBJ1-1, with a weak D call TRBD1 (5 bases). The germline V and J ends were trimmed by 3 bases and 10 bases, with 12 bases remaining between them. CDR3 size: 12 residues. From germline, CDR1 is MGHRA and CDR2 YSYEKL. The CDR3 coding sequence is TGCGCCAGCAGCCATAGCTCTGGGGGAGCTTTCTTT. This gives the protein CASSHSSGGAFF.

This clonotype appeared a few times. The chain links TRBV5-1 to TRBJ1-1; D gene uncertain. Between the trimmed V and J ends, which lost 2 bases and 11 bases, there was a span of 13 bases. CDR1 is SGHRS, CDR2 YFSETQ, per germline. This CDR3 comprises 12 residues. CDR3 in amino acids: CASSFDRERAFF. The CDR3 DNA is TGCGCCAGCAGCTTCGATCGGGAACGCGCTTTCTTT. The full variable domain, in which reference TRBV5-1 and TRBJ1-1 provide the parts outside the CDR3, is KAGVTQTPRYLIKTRGQQVTLSCSPISGHRSVSWYQQTPGQGLQFLFEYFSETQRNKGNFPGRFSGRQFSNSRSEMNVSTLELGDSALYLCASSFDRERAFFGQGTRLTVV.

The chain joins TRBV25-1 to TRBJ2-1, with D possibly matching TRBD2 (5 bases). Trimming took 8 bases from V and 5 from J, leaving 10 bases between them. Germline CDR1 MGHDK, CDR2 SYGVNS. The CDR3 covers 12 residues. The CDR3 sequence: CASGRFHNEQFF. CDR3 in DNA: TGTGCCAGCGGGAGATTCCACAATGAGCAGTTCTTC. Complete variable domain (other parts from reference TRBV25-1 and TRBJ2-1): EADIYQTPRYLVIGTGKKITLECSQTMGHDKMYWYQQDPGMELHLIHYSYGVNSTEKGDLSSESTVSRIRTEHFPLTLESARPSHTSQYLCASGRFHNEQFFGPGTRLTVL.

This clonotype has just a few counts. The CDR3 nucleotides are TGCAGCGTATTGACAGGGGGCACGGACATTCAGTACTTC. It specifies CSVLTGGTDIQYF. The chain couples TRBV29-1 to TRBJ2-4; 10 bases line up with TRBD1. CDR1 SQVTM and CDR2 ANQGSEA come from the germline V gene. There are 13 residues in the CDR3. J gave up 8 bases and V 6 bases, and 7 bases lay outside the gene matches. The whole variable domain, filled in from reference TRBV29-1 and TRBJ2-4, reads SAVISQKPSRDICQRGTSLTIQCQVDSQVTMMFWYRQQPGQSLTLIATANQGSEATYESGFVIDKFPISRPNLTFSTLTVSNMSPEDSSIYLCSVLTGGTDIQYFGAGTRLSVL.

This clonotype has only one observation. The chain recombines TRBV12-3 or TRBV12-4 with TRBJ2-1; 10 bases match TRBD2. This CDR3 is 17 amino acids long. The V gene end was trimmed by 5 bases and the J gene end by 0 bases; junction bases not matched to a gene: 7. CDR3 region: CASSEFRLAGSYNEQFF. In nucleotides, the CDR3 is TGTGCCAGCAGTGAGTTTAGACTAGCGGGCTCCTACAATGAGCAGTTCTTC.

This clonotype showed up just a few times. This chain uses TRBV4-1 with TRBJ2-1; the D gene is possibly TRBD1 (5 bases). V dropped 5 bases and J dropped 8 bases, with 19 bases sitting between them. The CDR3 consists of 15 residues. The germline V gene has CDR1 MGHRA and CDR2 YSYEKL. The chain's CDR3 is CASSAGGRAGDEQFF. CDR3 DNA: TGCGCCAGCAGCGCCGGCGGCAGGGCTGGCGATGAGCAGTTCTTC.

This clonotype has ten or more counts. The chain employs TRBV3-1 and TRBJ1-4; a weak D match, TRBD1 (5 bases). Trimming cost V 3 bases and J 8 bases, with 16 bases left between them. Germline lookup yields CDR1 LGHDT and CDR2 YNNKEL (reference sequence). The CDR3 totals 15 residues. CDR3: CASSQTGTPKEKLFF. The DNA of the CDR3 is TGTGCCAGCAGCCAGACCGGGACCCCGAAGGAAAAACTGTTTTTT.

This clonotype was counted a few times. The chain employs TRBV9 and TRBJ2-7; 10 nucleotides align to TRBD1. The CDR3 covers 14 residues. From germline, CDR1 is SGDLS and CDR2 YYNGEE. Trimming cost V 3 bases and J 3 bases; bases outside gene matches: 3. CDR3 amino acids: CASSAGQGDYEQYF. The CDR3 DNA reads TGTGCCAGCAGCGCAGGACAGGGGGACTACGAGCAGTACTTC.

This clonotype was picked up many times. V and J are TRBV7-3 and TRBJ2-3, with unresolved D. V lost 4 bases, J lost 0 bases, and 5 bases lay in between. There are 13 residues in the CDR3. Germline V gene data show CDR1 as SGHTA and CDR2 as FQGTGA. CDR3: CASSSDSTDTQYF. CDR3 nucleotide sequence: TGTGCCAGCAGCTCTGACAGCACAGATACGCAGTATTTT. The complete variable domain, with remaining parts taken from reference TRBV7-3 and TRBJ2-3, reads GAGVSQTPSNKVTEKGKYVELRCDPISGHTALYWYRQSLGQGPEFLIYFQGTGAADDSGLPNDRFFAVRPEGSVSTLKIQRTERGDSAVYLCASSSDSTDTQYFGPGTRLTVL.

This clonotype was recorded at least ten times. The chain employs TRBV20-1 and TRBJ2-6, with D possibly matching TRBD1 (6 bases). Germline values: CDR1 DFQATT, CDR2 SNEGSKA (reference sequence). The CDR3 loop spans 15 amino acids. V was clipped by 6 bases and J by 2 bases, with 14 bases between them. CDR3 sequence reads: CSATGIGTGANVLTF. The CDR3 nucleotides read TGCAGTGCCACAGGGATTGGTACTGGGGCCAACGTCCTGACTTTC.

This clonotype was seen repeatedly, ten times or more. The J gene is TRBJ2-1, the V gene TRBV6-2 or TRBV6-3; 8 bases are a match to TRBD1. J gave up 6 bases and V 7 bases, and 8 bases lay outside the gene matches. This CDR3 has 14 residues. The germline V gene encodes CDR1 MNHEY and CDR2 SVGEGT. As DNA, the CDR3 is TGTGCCAGCACCCCAGGACAGGGAGGCAATGAGCAGTTCTTC. As protein: CASTPGQGGNEQFF.

V is TRBV6-5 and J is TRBJ2-7; weak D call: TRBD2 (6 bases). V dropped 5 bases and J dropped 4 bases, with 21 bases sitting between them. The CDR3 consists of 16 residues. The V gene's germline CDR1 is MNHEY and CDR2 SVGAGI. DNA for the CDR3: TGTGCCAGCAGTCTCGCCAGCCCGGGAGCGGCGTACGAGCAGTACTTC. This translates into CASSLASPGAAYEQYF.

This clonotype was seen many times. The J gene is TRBJ2-1, the V gene TRBV25-1, with D possibly TRBD1 on 6 matching bases. With 8 bases removed from V and 2 bases from J, the gap between germline ends came to 13 bases. CDR1 MGHDK and CDR2 SYGVNS come from the germline V gene. The CDR3 runs 14 residues. DNA for the CDR3: TGTGCCAGCCAGGGGTTGCCGACCTACAATGAGCAGTTCTTC. Translated, it gives CASQGLPTYNEQFF. Using reference TRBV25-1 and TRBJ2-1 for the parts outside the CDR3, the full variable domain is EADIYQTPRYLVIGTGKKITLECSQTMGHDKMYWYQQDPGMELHLIHYSYGVNSTEKGDLSSESTVSRIRTEHFPLTLESARPSHTSQYLCASQGLPTYNEQFFGPGTRLTVL.

This clonotype was counted a few times. The chain carries TRBV4-3 and TRBJ1-5; the D is unclear. Per germline, CDR1 LGHNA and CDR2 YSLEER. The V end lost 4 bases, the J end lost 4 bases, and 8 bases lay between the germline ends. This CDR3 has 13 amino acids. Here the CDR3 reads CASSRFRNQPQHF. In DNA, the CDR3 is TGCGCCAGCAGCCGCTTTCGGAATCAGCCCCAGCATTTT.